This T cell receptor (beta chain) was found in a study of T cells expressing NK-cell markers. On the study more broadly: Sequenced donors, eight in total, included seven who were HCMV-seropositive and one who was seronegative.

This CDR3 spans 14 amino acids. CDR1 is LNHNV, CDR2 YYDKDF, per germline (reference sequence). UMIs accompanied the 5'RACE template switching by which TCR beta cDNA was made. TCRdb re-called the 5' RACE reads and gives one entry per CDR3 protein, without DNA. The listing contains about 400,000 distinct CDR3 sequences. The chain recombines TRBV15 with TRBJ1-4. Source material: blood T cells: a sorted CD56 or NKG2C T cell subset, CD4+ or CD8+ T cells, or bulk PBMC T cells (not recorded which). The source of this sequence is a woman between 50 and 59 years old in good health. CDR3 sequence: CATSRVGANEKLFF.